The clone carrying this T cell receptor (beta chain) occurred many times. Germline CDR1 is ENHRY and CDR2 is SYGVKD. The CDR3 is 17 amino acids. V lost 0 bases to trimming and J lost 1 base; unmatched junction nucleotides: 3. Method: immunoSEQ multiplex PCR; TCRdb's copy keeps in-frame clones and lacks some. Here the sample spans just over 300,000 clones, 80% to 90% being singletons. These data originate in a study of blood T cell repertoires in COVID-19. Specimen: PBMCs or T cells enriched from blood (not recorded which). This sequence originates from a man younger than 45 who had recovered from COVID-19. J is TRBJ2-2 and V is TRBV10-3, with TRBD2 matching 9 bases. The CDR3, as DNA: TGTGCCATCAGTGAGTCGGGACTAGCCATGAACACCGGGGAGCTGTTTTTT. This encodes CAISESGLAMNTGELFF.